This T cell receptor (beta chain) was captured in a study of regulatory T cells in long-lasting Graves disease. About the research overall: Persistent cases took antithyroid drugs over 5 years and stayed TSH receptor antibody positive. Study results and caveats: Persistent disease was associated with favored TRBV28 usage and with favored use of TRBJ1-2 and TRBJ2-5.

Points on this clonotype: The antigen remains undetermined.

This CDR3 contains 13 residues. Looked up from germline, CDR1 is SGHKS and CDR2 is YYEKEE (reference sequence). Trimming cost V 4 bases and J 8 bases, with 15 bases left between them. This sample's time point: persistent/refractory GD, antithyroid drugs over 5 years with positive TRAb. Isolated PBMC RNA provided the starting material for the TCR library. According to the study, TCR beta libraries were built with iRepertoire HTBI primers and CDR3-region Arm-PCR. TCRdb recomputed calls from the multiplex PCR reads with MiXCR, one row per CDR3 protein. The repertoire holds hundreds of thousands of distinct CDR3 sequences, with around 32% as singletons.

Sequenced here: peripheral blood mononuclear cells (PBMCs), sampled when the disease was refractory, from a patient treated with antithyroid drugs. The clonotype originates from a female donor with Graves disease. The chain links TRBV5-5 to TRBJ1-2; D call uncertain. CDR3 sequence (DNA): TGTGCCAGCAGCACCGGGAGCGTTAGGGGCTACACCTTC. It yields the protein CASSTGSVRGYTF.